One sample yielded the 15 T cell receptor beta chains listed below, sequenced in a study of HIV-infected patients and healthy controls. No cell fractionation was done, so the repertoire covers all unsorted peripheral blood T cells. Reverse transcription used about 500 ng RNA and constant-region primers for alpha and beta. Each of the alpha and beta chains got its own library through chain-specific third strand synthesis with indices. TCRdb used MiXCR to reprocess the 5' RACE reads, holding one entry per CDR3 protein. Here the sample spans about 11,000 distinct CDR3 sequences, approximately 4.9% being singletons. Sequenced input: blood. The origin of the receptors is an adult in good health.

By proportion, this clonotype is medium-sized. The chain recombines TRBV10-1 with TRBJ2-1; D might be TRBD2 (7 bases). This CDR3 is built from 17 residues. In germline, CDR1 is WNHNN, CDR2 SYGVQD (reference sequence). Trimming took off 0 bases at V and 7 bases at J, with 19 bases between the two ends. CDR3 sequence: CASSESIGGAKWNEQFF. The CDR3 nucleotides are TGCGCCAGCAGTGAGTCGATTGGGGGGGCGAAGTGGAATGAGCAGTTCTTC.

This clonotype was counted a few times. The V call is TRBV29-1, the J call TRBJ2-7; D unresolved. The germline V gene has CDR1 SQVTM and CDR2 ANQGSEA. CDR3 length: 13 residues. Between the trimmed V and J ends, which lost 4 bases and 2 bases, there was a span of 12 bases. DNA for the CDR3: TGCAGCGTTGTTTTAGCCGCGACCTACGAGCAGTACTTC. Its protein is CSVVLAATYEQYF.

This clonotype was counted at least ten times. CDR3 DNA: TGTGCCAGCAGCTTAGGGGGGTCCGGAAACACCATATATTTT. This translates into CASSLGGSGNTIYF. This chain links TRBV7-7 with TRBJ1-3, with D possibly being TRBD1 (5 bases). Per germline, CDR1 SSHAT and CDR2 FNYEAQ (reference sequence). V was shortened by 1 base and J by 4 bases, with 8 bases between the two germline ends. This CDR3 has 14 amino acids.

Judged by abundance, this clonotype is medium-sized. The gene calls are TRBV7-8 and TRBJ1-2; TRBD1 might be the D (6 bases). Trimming cost V 5 bases and J 5 bases, with 15 bases left between them. The germline V gene encodes CDR1 SGHVS and CDR2 FQNEAQ. The CDR3 has 14 amino acids. CDR3 in DNA: TGTGCCAGCAGCCCTTCAGGGGCTCGGTATGGCTACACCTTC. This gives the protein CASSPSGARYGYTF.

This clonotype was picked up many times. This chain connects TRBV13 to TRBJ1-1; D gene ambiguous. The CDR3 is made up of 15 amino acids. V was clipped by 5 bases and J by 0 bases, with 13 bases between them. CDR1 is PRHDT and CDR2 is FYEKMQ in the germline V gene (reference sequence). The CDR3 coding sequence is TGTGCCAGCAGCCGCCGGCCGACTATGAACACTGAAGCTTTCTTT. The encoded protein is CASSRRPTMNTEAFF.

This clonotype is medium-sized (0.01 to 0.1%) by share. The CDR3: CATSSSTVRGGKLNTEAFF. For the CDR3, the DNA is TGTGCCACCAGCAGCTCTACCGTCAGAGGGGGAAAATTGAACACTGAAGCTTTCTTT. The chain recombines TRBV15 with TRBJ1-1; D might be TRBD1 (6 bases). Germline V gene lookup returns CDR1 LNHNV and CDR2 YYDKDF (reference sequence). V dropped 3 bases and J dropped 0 bases, with 23 bases sitting between them. The CDR3 consists of 19 residues.

This clonotype has a count of ten or more. The chain combines TRBV7-6 with TRBJ2-2, with 9 bases matching TRBD2. J gave up 2 bases and V 6 bases, and 10 bases lay outside the gene matches. This CDR3 contains 17 residues. The germline V gene encodes CDR1 SGHVS and CDR2 FNYEAQ. The CDR3 DNA reads TGTGCCAGCAGTCTCGGCGGGGGGGCTCTAAACACCGGGGAGCTGTTTTTT. Protein sequence: CASSLGGGALNTGELFF.

By share, this clonotype counts as medium-sized (0.01 to 0.1%). The chain uses TRBV27 and TRBJ2-7, with D possibly matching TRBD2 (6 bases). Germline loops: CDR1 MNHEY, CDR2 SMNVEV (reference sequence). This CDR3 region has 12 residues. Trimming left V 3 bases short and J 10 bases short, with 13 bases between. CDR3 sequence: CASSFYGGRQYF. The CDR3 DNA reads as TGTGCCAGCAGTTTTTACGGGGGACGACAGTACTTC.

DNA of the CDR3: TGTGCCAGTAGTTTGACAGGGACGGTTCGGGATACGCAGTATTTT. This translates into CASSLTGTVRDTQYF. The V and J genes are TRBV19 and TRBJ2-3; 7 bases are a match to TRBD1. The germline V gene has CDR1 LNHDA and CDR2 SQIVND (reference sequence). CDR3 length: 15 amino acids. Losses at the gene ends were 5 bases for V and 6 bases for J; bases not matched to a gene: 11.

There are a few counts of this clonotype. CDR3 residues: CASSTSHRAPGYGYTF. The CDR3 nucleotides are TGTGCCAGCAGTACCAGTCACAGGGCCCCAGGCTATGGCTACACCTTC. The J gene is TRBJ1-2, the V gene TRBV6-5, with a tentative D call TRBD1 (6 bases). The CDR3 has 16 residues. The V gene lost 5 bases and the J gene lost 4 bases, with 20 bases spanning the gap. In germline, CDR1 is MNHEY, CDR2 SVGAGI.

At least ten counts were recorded for this clonotype. The gene calls are TRBV20-1 and TRBJ2-3; D may be TRBD2 (5 bases). The CDR3 consists of 12 residues. Germline V lookup: CDR1 DFQATT, CDR2 SNEGSKA (reference sequence). The V gene lost 3 bases and the J gene lost 4 bases, with 8 bases spanning the gap. CDR3 nucleotides: TGCAGTGCTAGGTGGGGAGCAGATACGCAGTATTTT. This codes for CSARWGADTQYF.

This clonotype is labeled as medium-sized (0.01 to 0.1%). This chain links TRBV7-2 with TRBJ2-7, with 7 bases matching TRBD1. Losses at the gene ends were 5 bases for V and 2 bases for J; bases not matched to a gene: 6. The germline V gene has CDR1 SGHTA and CDR2 FQGNSA. This CDR3 contains 14 residues. For the CDR3, the DNA is TGTGCCAGCAGCGGTTGGACAGGTCCCTACGAGCAGTACTTC. Residues: CASSGWTGPYEQYF.

There are many counts of this clonotype. The J gene is TRBJ1-1, the V gene TRBV12-3 or TRBV12-4, with a possible D match to TRBD1 (5 bases). CDR3 length: 14 residues. The V end lost 3 bases, the J end lost 1 base, and 9 bases lay between the germline ends. For the CDR3, the DNA is TGTGCCAGCAGTTTTCAGGGAGCGAACACTGAAGCTTTCTTT. Translated, it gives CASSFQGANTEAFF.

This clonotype counts as medium-sized (0.01 to 0.1%). The chain carries TRBV18 and TRBJ2-7; D not resolved. The CDR3 contains 14 residues. CDR1 is KGHSH and CDR2 is LQKENI in the germline V gene. The germline V and J ends were trimmed by 3 bases and 2 bases, with 11 bases remaining between them. The CDR3 DNA is TGTGCCAGCTCACCTGTCGGTAGTGCCTACGAGCAGTACTTC. Residues: CASSPVGSAYEQYF.

This clonotype was detected ten times or more. This chain links TRBV11-2 with TRBJ2-3, with 7 positions matching TRBD2. The CDR3 is 15 residues long. The germline V gene encodes CDR1 SGHAT and CDR2 FQNNGV. V gave up 3 bases and J gave up 6 bases; unmatched junction bases: 9. The CDR3 DNA is TGTGCCAGCAGCTTGTGGGGGGGGGGATCGGATACGCAGTATTTT. It translates to CASSLWGGGSDTQYF.